This TCR beta chain stems from a study of T cell changes during pregnancy in multiple sclerosis. V was cut by 3 bases and J by 2 bases, with 14 bases left in between. Per germline, CDR1 SSHAT and CDR2 FNYEAQ (reference sequence). This CDR3 is 15 amino acids long. This clone was detected only a few times. TCRdb's table, derived via immunoSEQ multiplex PCR, lists solely in-frame clones and lacks some. The profile shows under 85,000 clones, less than 95% of them singletons. The chain has TRBV7-7 and TRBJ2-7; a weak D match, TRBD2 (6 bases). This sequence originates from a female donor with multiple sclerosis, enrolled in a pregnancy study. The material sequenced was peripheral blood, taken in the third trimester of pregnancy. The CDR3 sequence: CASSFGTGDAYEQYF. The CDR3 region has the DNA TGTGCCAGCAGCTTCGGGACTGGAGATGCCTACGAGCAGTACTTC.